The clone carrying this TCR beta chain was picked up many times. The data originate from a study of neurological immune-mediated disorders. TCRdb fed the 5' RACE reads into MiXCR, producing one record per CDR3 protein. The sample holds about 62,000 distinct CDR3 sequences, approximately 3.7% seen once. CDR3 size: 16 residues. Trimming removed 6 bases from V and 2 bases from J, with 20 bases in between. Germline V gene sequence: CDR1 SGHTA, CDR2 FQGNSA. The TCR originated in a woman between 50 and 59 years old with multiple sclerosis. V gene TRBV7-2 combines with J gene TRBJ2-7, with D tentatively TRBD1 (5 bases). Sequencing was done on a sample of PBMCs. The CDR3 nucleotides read TGTGCCAGCAGTTACCTTCGTGTGGACACACCCTACGAGCAGTACTTC. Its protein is CASSYLRVDTPYEQYF.